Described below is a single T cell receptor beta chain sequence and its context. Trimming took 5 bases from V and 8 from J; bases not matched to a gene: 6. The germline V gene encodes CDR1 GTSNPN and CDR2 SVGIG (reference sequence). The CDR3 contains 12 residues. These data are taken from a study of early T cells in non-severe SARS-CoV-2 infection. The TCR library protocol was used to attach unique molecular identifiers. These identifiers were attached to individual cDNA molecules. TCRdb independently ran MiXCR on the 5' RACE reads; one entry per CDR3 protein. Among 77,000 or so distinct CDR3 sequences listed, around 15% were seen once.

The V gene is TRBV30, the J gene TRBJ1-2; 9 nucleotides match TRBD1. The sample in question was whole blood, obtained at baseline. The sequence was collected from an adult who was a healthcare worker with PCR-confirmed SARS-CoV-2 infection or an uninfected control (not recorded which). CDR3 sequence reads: CAWGWDRDGYTF. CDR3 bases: TGTGCCTGGGGTTGGGACAGGGACGGCTACACCTTC.